This is a list of T cell receptor beta chains from one sample in a study of T cells in Graves' hyperthyroidism and ophthalmopathy. TCRdb called the multiplex PCR reads again in MiXCR, with one record for every CDR3 protein. This table has about 610,000 distinct CDR3 sequences, approximately 16% appearing once. Sequencing input: blood. All receptors come from a woman aged 40 to 49 with Graves' ophthalmopathy. The CDR3 runs from the conserved cysteine through the conserved F or W.

V,CDR3
TRBV11-2,CAGSRQPVREPPGELFF
TRBV19,CASKDSPTGELFF
TRBV15,CATSRDGAGYNEQFF
TRBV20-1,CSAGKGSGANVLTF
TRBV19,CASSSGRATHNEQFF
TRBV20-1,CSARRVDKGLSTDTQYF
TRBV27,CASSKQVTLEQFF
TRBV11-2,CASSRTGLTDTQYF
TRBV19,CASSTSTGKTQYF
TRBV7-6,CASSATGRNTEAFF
TRBV4-2,CASSQVSGGTPYEQFF
TRBV20-1,CSANPGLGGGRETQYF
TRBV7-2,CASSLERYGYEQYF
TRBV4-1,CASSPLLAGGPTWEQYF
TRBV19,CASSPGLRQPQHF
TRBV20-1,CSAGSHYEQYF
TRBV12-3/TRBV12-4,CASSPQAGPSYNEQFF
TRBV27,CASSLSVGPGELFF
TRBV28,CASSLFQGGTDTQYF
TRBV2,CASSESSNVAGVTAVEQYF
TRBV2,CASSSPSTDTQYF
TRBV11-3,CASSHPRLAGAGDEQFF
TRBV28,CASSFGGQGDQETQYF
TRBV20-1,CSASQNLLAGVETQYF
TRBV7-9,CASSLWDSGEQYF
TRBV3-1,CASSPNRLSYEQYF
TRBV2,CASSTTGTGELFF
TRBV28,CASRTGQGIYEQYF
TRBV2,CASSGDRGHEQYF
TRBV7-9,CASSKQGALNTEAFF
TRBV4-1,CASSLLYGVPLDGYTF
TRBV2,CASSDQHKQPQHF
TRBV19,CASSTMVLETQYF
TRBV6-2/TRBV6-3,CASSYSGYGYTF
TRBV20-1,CSARVGSGDEQFF
TRBV30,CAWSATGNEQYF
TRBV6-4,CASRIMDGGDTEAFF
TRBV14,CASNNRARVLEETQYF
TRBV7-2,CASSLFAGGGNEQFF
TRBV5-1,CASSLEEQGERGYTF
TRBV19,CASSIGLAPETQYF
TRBV6-1,CASSHPKAGQKYF
TRBV2,CASRDRGHGTDTQYF